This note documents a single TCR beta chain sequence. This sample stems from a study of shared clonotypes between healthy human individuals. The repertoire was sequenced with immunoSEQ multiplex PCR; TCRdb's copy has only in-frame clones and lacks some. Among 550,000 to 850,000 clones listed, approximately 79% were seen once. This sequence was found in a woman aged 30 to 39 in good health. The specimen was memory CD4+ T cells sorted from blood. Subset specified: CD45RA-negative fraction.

The CDR3 DNA sequence: TGCAGCGTAGCGGGAGTTTGGACCGGGGAGCTGTTTTTT. Amino acid sequence: CSVAGVWTGELFF. The V gene is TRBV29-1, the J gene TRBJ2-2, with 8 nucleotides matching TRBD2. The CDR3 totals 13 residues. Germline V CDR1 and CDR2: SQVTM, ANQGSEA. V was clipped by 6 bases and J by 5 bases; unmatched bases: 5.